This T cell receptor beta chain was recovered during a study of T cell responses to AZD1222 COVID-19 vaccine. The CDR3 spans 13 residues. Germline loops: CDR1 MDHEN, CDR2 SYDVKM. Between the trimmed V and J ends, which lost 4 bases and 5 bases, there was a span of 11 bases. Using immunoSEQ multiplex PCR, the repertoire was profiled, and TCRdb retains in-frame clones only, with some absent. The sample has about 270,000 clones, approximately 94% seen once. Second-dose intervals of approximately 4 or approximately 12 weeks were pooled. Note on this clone: The target antigen is unknown.

Study conclusions and caveats: The donor cohort was predominantly white British with a female majority, and clonal diversity may have been underestimated. Regions 160-218 and 743-854 held dominance among vaccine-associated CD4 TCRs, which spanned spike. Repertoire samples came only from after the peak T cell response.

This clonotype was obtained from an adult who received the AZD1222 COVID-19 vaccine. This rearrangement joins TRBV28 to TRBJ1-1, with unresolved D. The sample was peripheral blood, taken 28 days after the second AZD1222 dose. The CDR3 nucleotides read TGTGCCAGCAGTTCGGGAGACCGGACTGAAGCTTTCTTT. This encodes CASSSGDRTEAFF.